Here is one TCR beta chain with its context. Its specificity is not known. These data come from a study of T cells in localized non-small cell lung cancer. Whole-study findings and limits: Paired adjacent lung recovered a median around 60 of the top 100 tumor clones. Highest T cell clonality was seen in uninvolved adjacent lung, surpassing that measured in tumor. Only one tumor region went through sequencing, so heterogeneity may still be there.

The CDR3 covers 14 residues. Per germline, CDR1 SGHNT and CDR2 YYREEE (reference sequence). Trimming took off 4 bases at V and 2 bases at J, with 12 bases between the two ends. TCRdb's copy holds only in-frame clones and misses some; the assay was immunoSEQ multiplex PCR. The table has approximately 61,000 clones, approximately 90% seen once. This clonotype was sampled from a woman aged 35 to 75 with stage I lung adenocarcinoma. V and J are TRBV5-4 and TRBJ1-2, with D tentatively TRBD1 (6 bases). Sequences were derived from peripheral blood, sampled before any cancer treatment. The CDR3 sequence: CASSPVGGNYGYTF. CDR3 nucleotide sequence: TGTGCCAGCAGCCCCGTGGGGGGCAACTATGGCTACACCTTC.